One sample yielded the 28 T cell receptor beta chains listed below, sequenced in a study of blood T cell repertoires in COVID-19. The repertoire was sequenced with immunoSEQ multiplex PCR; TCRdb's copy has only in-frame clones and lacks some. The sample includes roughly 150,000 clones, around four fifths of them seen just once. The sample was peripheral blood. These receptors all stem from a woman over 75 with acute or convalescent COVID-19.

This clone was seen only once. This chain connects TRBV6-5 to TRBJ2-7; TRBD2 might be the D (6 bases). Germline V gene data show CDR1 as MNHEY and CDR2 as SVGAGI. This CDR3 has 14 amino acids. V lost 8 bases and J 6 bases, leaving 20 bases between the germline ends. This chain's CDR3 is CASEVRGGWSEQYF. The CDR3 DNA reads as TGTGCCAGCGAGGTTCGAGGAGGGTGGAGCGAGCAGTACTTC.

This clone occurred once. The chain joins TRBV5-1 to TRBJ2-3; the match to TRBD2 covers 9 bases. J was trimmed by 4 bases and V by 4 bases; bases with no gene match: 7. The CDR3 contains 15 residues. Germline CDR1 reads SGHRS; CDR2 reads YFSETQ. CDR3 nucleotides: TGCGCCAGCAGCGTCTTTAGCGGGAGTTCAGATACGCAGTATTTT. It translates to CASSVFSGSSDTQYF.

The CDR3 bases are TGTGCCAGCAGTCCAGACGGGAGTAGCAATCAGCCCCAGCATTTT. Translation gives CASSPDGSSNQPQHF. The chain uses TRBV6-2 or TRBV6-3 and TRBJ1-5; the D is unclear. Between the trimmed V and J ends, which lost 5 bases and 0 bases, there was a span of 11 bases. Germline V gives CDR1 MNHEY, CDR2 SVGEGT. This CDR3 is 15 amino acids long.

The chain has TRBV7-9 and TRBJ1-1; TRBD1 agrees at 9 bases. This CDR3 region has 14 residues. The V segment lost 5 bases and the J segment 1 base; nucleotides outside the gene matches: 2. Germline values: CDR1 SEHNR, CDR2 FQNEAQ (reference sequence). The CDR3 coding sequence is TGTGCCAGCAGCCAGGGACAGGGGAACACTGAAGCTTTCTTT. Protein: CASSQGQGNTEAFF.

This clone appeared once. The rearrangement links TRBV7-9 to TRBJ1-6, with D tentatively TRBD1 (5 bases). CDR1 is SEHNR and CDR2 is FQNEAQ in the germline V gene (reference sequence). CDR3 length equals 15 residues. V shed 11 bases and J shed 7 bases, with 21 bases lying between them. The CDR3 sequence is CAGRTAGGENSPLHF. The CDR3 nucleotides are TGTGCCGGCCGGACTGCGGGAGGGGAAAATTCACCCCTCCACTTT.

CDR3 region: CASSEWGQVNTEAFF. CDR3 nucleotides: TGTGCCAGCAGTGAATGGGGACAGGTGAACACTGAAGCTTTCTTT. The V call is TRBV6-1, the J call TRBJ1-1, with 8 bases lining up with TRBD1. The ends lost 2 bases at V and 0 bases at J; junction bases unmatched: 2. This CDR3 has 15 amino acids. CDR1 is MNHNS and CDR2 is SASEGT in the germline V gene.

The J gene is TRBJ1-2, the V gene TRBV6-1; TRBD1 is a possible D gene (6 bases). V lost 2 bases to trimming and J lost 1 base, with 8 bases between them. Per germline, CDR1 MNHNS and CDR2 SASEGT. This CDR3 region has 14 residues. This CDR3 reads CASSELDSNYGYTF. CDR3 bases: TGTGCCAGCAGTGAACTGGACAGTAACTATGGCTACACCTTC.

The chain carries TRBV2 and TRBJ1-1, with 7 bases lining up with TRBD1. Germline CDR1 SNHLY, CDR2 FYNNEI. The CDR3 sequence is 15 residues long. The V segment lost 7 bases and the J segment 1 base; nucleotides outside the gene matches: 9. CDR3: CASNSDRAWNTEAFF. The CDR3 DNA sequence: TGTGCCAGCAACTCCGACAGGGCATGGAACACTGAAGCTTTCTTT.

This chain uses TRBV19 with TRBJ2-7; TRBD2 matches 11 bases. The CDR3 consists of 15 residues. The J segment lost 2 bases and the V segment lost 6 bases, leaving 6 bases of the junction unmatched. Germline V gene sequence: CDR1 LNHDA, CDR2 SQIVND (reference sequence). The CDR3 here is CASSAGTSGTYEQYF. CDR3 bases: TGTGCCAGTAGCGCCGGGACTAGCGGCACCTACGAGCAGTACTTC.

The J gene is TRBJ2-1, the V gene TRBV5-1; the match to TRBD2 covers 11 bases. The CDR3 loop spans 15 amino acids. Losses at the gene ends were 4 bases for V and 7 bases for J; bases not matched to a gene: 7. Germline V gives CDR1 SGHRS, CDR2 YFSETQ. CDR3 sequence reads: CASSNLAGGMNEQFF. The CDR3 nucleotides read TGCGCCAGCAGCAATTTAGCGGGGGGGATGAATGAGCAGTTCTTC.

The CDR3 reads CASSVGWGADTQYF. The CDR3 nucleotides are TGTGCCAGCAGCGTAGGGTGGGGGGCAGATACGCAGTATTTT. This chain joins TRBV9 and TRBJ2-3; a possible D gene is TRBD2 (6 bases). Germline loops: CDR1 SGDLS, CDR2 YYNGEE. The ends were cut back, 0 bases at V and 4 bases at J, with 9 bases in the middle. CDR3 length: 14 amino acids.

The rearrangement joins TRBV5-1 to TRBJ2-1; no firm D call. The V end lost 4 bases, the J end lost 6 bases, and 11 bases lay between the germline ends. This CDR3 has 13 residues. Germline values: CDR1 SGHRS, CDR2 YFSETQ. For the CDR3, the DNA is TGCGCCAGCAGCCCCGGAGTCGGCAATGAGCAGTTCTTC. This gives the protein CASSPGVGNEQFF. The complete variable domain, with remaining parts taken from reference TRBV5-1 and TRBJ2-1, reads KAGVTQTPRYLIKTRGQQVTLSCSPISGHRSVSWYQQTPGQGLQFLFEYFSETQRNKGNFPGRFSGRQFSNSRSEMNVSTLELGDSALYLCASSPGVGNEQFFGPGTRLTVL.

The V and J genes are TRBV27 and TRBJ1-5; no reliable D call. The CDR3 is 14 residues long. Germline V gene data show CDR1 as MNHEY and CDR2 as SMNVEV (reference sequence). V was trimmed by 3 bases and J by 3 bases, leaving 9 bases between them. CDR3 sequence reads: CASSFSRFNQPQHF. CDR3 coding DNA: TGTGCCAGCAGTTTCTCCAGATTCAATCAGCCCCAGCATTTT.

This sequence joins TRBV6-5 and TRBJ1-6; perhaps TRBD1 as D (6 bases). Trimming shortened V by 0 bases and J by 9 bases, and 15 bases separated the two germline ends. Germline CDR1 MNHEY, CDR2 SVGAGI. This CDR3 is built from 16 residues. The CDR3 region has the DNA TGTGCCAGCAGTTACTCCGGGACACCAGTCTTTTCACCCCTCCACTTT. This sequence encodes CASSYSGTPVFSPLHF.

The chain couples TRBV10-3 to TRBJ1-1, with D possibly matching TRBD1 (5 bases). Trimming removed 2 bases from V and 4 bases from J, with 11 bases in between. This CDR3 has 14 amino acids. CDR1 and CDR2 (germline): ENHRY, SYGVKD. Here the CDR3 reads CAISERDSITEAFF. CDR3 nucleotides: TGTGCCATCAGTGAGCGGGACTCAATCACTGAAGCTTTCTTT.

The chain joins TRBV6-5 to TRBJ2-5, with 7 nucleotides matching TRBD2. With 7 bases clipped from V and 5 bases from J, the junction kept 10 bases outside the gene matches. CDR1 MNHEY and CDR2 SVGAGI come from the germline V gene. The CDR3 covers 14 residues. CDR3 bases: TGTGCCAGCACCGATGTTGGAGCGGGGGAGACCCAGTACTTC. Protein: CASTDVGAGETQYF.

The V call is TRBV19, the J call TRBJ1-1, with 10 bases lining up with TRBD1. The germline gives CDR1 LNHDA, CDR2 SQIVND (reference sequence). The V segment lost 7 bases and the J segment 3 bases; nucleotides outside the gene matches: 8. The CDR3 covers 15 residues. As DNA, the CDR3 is TGTGCCAGTAAGGTCCTCGACAGGGGGCACACTGAAGCTTTCTTT. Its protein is CASKVLDRGHTEAFF.

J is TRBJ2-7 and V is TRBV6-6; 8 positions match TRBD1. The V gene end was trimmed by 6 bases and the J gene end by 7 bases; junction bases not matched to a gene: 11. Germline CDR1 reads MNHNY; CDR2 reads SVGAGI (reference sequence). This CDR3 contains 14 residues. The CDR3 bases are TGTGCCAGCAGCCCTATCGACAGGGGAGGAGAGCAGTACTTC. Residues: CASSPIDRGGEQYF.

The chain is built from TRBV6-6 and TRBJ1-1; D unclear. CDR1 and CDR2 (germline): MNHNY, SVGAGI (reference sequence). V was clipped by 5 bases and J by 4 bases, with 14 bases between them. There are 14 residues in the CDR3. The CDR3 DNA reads TGTGCCAGCAGTCAGATTAGGGAGGCCACTGAAGCTTTCTTT. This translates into CASSQIREATEAFF.

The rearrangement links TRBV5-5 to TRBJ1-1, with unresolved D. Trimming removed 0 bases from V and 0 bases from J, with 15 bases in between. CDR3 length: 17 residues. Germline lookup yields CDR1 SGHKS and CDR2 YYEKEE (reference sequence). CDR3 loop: CASSLGRVLTLNTEAFF. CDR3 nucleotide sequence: TGTGCCAGCAGCTTGGGGCGGGTCCTTACTCTGAACACTGAAGCTTTCTTT.

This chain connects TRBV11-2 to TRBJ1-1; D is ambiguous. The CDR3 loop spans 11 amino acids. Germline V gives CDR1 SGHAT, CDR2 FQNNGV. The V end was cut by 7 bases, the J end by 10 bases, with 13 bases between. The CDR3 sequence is CASTDIQVAFF. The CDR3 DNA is TGTGCCAGCACCGATATACAAGTAGCTTTCTTT.

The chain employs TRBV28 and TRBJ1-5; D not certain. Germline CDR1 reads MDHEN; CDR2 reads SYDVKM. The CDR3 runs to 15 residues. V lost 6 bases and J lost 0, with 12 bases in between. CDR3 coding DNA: TGTGCCAGCAGGGTATCTGGCCCTAGCAATCAGCCCCAGCATTTT. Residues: CASRVSGPSNQPQHF. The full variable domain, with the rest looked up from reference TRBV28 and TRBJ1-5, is DVKVTQSSRYLVKRTGEKVFLECVQDMDHENMFWYRQDPGLGLRLIYFSYDVKMKEKGDIPEGYSVSREKKERFSLILESASTNQTSMYLCASRVSGPSNQPQHFGDGTRLSIL.

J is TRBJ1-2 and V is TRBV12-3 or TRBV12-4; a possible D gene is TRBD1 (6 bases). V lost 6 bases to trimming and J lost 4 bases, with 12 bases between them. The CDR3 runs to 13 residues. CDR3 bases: TGTGCCAGCAGCCGGGACACTAGCTATGGCTACACCTTC. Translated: CASSRDTSYGYTF.

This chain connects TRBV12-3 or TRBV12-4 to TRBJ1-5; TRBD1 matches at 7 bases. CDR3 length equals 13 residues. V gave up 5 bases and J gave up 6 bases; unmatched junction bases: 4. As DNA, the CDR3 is TGTGCCAGCAGTGCTCAGGGGGGTCAGCCCCAGCATTTT. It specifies CASSAQGGQPQHF.

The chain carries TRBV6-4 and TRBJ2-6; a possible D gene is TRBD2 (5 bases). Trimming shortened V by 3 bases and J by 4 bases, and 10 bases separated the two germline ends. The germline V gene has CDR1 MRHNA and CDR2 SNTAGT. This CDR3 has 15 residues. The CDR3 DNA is TGTGCCAGCAGTGAGGAGGTGAGCGGGGCCAACGTCCTGACTTTC. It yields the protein CASSEEVSGANVLTF.

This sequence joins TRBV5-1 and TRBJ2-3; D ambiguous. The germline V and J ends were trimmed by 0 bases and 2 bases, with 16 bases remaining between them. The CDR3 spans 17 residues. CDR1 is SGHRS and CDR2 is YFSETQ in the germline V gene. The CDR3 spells CASSLDEIGGYTDTQYF. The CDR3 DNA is TGCGCCAGCAGCTTGGACGAAATTGGCGGTTACACAGATACGCAGTATTTT. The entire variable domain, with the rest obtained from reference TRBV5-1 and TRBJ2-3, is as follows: KAGVTQTPRYLIKTRGQQVTLSCSPISGHRSVSWYQQTPGQGLQFLFEYFSETQRNKGNFPGRFSGRQFSNSRSEMNVSTLELGDSALYLCASSLDEIGGYTDTQYFGPGTRLTVL.

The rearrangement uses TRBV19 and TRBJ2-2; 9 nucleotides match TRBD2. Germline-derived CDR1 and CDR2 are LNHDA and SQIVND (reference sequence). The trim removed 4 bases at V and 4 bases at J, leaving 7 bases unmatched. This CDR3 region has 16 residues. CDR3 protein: CASSTSGRSGTGELFF. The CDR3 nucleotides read TGTGCCAGTAGTACCAGCGGGAGGTCGGGCACCGGGGAGCTGTTTTTT.

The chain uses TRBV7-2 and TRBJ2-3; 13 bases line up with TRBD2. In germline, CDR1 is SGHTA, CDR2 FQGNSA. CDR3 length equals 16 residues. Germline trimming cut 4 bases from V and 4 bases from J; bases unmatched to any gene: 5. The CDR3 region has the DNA TGTGCCAGCAGCTCGGGACTAGCGGGAAAAGCAGATACGCAGTATTTT. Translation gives CASSSGLAGKADTQYF.